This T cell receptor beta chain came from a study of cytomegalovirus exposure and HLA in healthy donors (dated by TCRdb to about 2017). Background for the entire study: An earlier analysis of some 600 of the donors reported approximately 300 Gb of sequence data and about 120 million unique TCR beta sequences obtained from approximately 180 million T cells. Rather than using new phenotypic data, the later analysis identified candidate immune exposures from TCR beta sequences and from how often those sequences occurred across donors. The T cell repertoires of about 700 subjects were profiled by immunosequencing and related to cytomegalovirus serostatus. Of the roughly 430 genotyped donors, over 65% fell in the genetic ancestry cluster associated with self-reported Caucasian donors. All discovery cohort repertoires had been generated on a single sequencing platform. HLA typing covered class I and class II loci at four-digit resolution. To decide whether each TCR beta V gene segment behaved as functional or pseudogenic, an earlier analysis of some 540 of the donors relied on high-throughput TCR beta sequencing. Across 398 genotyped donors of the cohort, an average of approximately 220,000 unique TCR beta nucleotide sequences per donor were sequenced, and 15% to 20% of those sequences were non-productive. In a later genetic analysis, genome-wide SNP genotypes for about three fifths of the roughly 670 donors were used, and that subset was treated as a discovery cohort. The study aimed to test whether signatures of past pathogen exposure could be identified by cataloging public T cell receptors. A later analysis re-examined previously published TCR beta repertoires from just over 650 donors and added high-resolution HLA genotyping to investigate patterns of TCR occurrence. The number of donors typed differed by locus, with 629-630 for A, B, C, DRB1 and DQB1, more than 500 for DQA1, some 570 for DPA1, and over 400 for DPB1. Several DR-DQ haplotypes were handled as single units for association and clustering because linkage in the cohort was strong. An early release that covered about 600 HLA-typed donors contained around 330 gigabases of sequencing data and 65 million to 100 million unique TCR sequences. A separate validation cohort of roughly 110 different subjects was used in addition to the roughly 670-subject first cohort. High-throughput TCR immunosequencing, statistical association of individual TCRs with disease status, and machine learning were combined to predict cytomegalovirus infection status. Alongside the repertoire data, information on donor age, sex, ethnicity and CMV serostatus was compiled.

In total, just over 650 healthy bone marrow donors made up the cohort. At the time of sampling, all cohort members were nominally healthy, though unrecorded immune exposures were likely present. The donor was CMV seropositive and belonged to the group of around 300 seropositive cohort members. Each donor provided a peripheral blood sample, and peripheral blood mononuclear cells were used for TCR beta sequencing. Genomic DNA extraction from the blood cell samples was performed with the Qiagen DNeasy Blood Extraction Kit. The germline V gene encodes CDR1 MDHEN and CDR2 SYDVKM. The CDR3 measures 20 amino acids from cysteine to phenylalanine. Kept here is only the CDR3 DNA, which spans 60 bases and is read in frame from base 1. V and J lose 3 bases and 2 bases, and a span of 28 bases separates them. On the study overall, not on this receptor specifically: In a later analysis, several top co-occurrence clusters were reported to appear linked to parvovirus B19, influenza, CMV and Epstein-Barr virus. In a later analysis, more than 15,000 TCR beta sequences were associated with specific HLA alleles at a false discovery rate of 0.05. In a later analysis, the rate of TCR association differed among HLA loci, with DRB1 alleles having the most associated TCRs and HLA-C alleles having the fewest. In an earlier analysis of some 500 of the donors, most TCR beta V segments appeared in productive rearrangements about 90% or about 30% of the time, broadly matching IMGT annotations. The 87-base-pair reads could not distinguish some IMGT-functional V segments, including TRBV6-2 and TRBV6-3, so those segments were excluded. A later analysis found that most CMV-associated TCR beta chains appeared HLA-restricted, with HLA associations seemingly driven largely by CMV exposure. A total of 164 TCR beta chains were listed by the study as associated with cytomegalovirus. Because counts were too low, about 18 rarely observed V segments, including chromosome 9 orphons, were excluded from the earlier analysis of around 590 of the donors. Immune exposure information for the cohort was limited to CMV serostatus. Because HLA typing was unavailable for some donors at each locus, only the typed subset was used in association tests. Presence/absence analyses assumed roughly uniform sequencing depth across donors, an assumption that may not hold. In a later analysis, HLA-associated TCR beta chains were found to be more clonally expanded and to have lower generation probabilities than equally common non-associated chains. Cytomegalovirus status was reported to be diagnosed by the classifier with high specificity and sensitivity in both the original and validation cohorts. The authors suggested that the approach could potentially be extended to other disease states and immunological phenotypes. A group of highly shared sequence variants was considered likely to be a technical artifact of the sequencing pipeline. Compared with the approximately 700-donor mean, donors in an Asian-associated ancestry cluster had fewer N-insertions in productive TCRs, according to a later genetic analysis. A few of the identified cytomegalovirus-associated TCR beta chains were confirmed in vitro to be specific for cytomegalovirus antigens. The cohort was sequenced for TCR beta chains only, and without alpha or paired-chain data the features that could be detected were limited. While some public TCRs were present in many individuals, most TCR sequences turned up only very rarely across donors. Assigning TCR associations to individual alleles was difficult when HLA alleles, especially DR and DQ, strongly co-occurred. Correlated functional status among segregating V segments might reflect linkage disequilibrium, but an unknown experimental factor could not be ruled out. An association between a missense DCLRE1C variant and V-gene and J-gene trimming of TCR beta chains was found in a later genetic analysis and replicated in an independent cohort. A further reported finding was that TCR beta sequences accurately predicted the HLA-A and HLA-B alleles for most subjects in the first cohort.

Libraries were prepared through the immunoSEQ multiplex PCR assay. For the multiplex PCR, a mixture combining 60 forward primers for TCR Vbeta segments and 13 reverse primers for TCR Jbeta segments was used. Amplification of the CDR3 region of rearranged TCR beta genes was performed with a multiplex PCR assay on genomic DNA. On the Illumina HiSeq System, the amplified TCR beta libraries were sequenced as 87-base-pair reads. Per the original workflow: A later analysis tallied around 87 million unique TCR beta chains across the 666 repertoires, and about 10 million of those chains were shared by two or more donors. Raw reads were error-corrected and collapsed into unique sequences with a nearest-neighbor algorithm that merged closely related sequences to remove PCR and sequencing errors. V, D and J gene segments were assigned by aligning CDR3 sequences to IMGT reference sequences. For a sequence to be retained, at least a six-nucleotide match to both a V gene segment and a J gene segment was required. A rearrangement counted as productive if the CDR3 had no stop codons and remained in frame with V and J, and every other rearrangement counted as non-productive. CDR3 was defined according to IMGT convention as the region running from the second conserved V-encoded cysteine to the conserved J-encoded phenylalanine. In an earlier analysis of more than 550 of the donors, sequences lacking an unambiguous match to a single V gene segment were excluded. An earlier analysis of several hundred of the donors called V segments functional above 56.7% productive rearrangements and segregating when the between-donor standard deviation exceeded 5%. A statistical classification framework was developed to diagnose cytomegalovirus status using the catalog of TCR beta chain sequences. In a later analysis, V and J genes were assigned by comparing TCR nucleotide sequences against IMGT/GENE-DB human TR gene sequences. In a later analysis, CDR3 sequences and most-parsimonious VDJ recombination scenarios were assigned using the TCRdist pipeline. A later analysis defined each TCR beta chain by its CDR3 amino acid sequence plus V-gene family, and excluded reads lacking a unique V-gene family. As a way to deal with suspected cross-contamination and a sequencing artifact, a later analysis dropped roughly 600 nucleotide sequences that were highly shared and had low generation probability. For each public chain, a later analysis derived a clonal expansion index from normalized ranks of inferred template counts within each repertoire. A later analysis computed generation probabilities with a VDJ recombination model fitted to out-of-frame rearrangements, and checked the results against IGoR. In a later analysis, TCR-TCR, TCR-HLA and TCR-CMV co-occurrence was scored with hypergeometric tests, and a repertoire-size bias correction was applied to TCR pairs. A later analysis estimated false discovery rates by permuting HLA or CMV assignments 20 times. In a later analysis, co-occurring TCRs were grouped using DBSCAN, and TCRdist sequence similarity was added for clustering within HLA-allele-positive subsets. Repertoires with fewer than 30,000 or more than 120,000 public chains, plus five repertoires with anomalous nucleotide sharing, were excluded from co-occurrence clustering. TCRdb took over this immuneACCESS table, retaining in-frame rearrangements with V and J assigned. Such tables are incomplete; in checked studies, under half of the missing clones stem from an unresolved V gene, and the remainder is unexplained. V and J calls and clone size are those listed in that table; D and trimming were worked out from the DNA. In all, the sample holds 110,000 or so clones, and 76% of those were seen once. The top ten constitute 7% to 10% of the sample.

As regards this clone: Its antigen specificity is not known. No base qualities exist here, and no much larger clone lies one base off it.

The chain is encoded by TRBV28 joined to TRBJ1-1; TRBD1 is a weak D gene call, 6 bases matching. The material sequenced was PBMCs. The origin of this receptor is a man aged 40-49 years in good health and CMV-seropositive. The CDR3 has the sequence CASSFNQDTTGTHRNTEAFF. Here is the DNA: TGTGCCAGCAGTTTCAACCAGGATACGACAGGTACCCACAGAAACACTGAAGCTTTCTTT.